This TCR beta chain came from a study of Graves' ophthalmopathy and Graves' hyperthyroidism. Germline assignment: CDR1 SGDLS and CDR2 YYNGEE. CDR3 length: 14 residues. Trimming left V 0 bases short and J 2 bases short, with 9 bases between. This clonotype was detected many times. Amplified material comprised TCR beta CDR3 regions derived from RNA transcripts. HTBI primers were employed in first-round RT-PCR, then a second-round multiplex PCR followed. TCRdb itself ran the multiplex PCR reads through MiXCR, one entry per CDR3 protein. The data hold hundreds of thousands of distinct CDR3 sequences, with 22% observed a single time.

The sequencing sample was made of peripheral blood. The rearrangement joins TRBV9 to TRBJ2-7; tentatively, D is TRBD2 (6 bases). This sequence was found in a woman aged 18-29 years with stable Graves' hyperthyroidism. Some clones in this sample may be carry-over from other donors' samples. The chain's CDR3 is CASSVGWGAYEQYF. CDR3 DNA: TGTGCCAGCAGCGTAGGCTGGGGGGCCTACGAGCAGTACTTC.